The next 14 T cell receptor beta chains were all read from a single sample in a study of identical twins. TCRdb reanalysed the 5' RACE reads using MiXCR and keeps one entry per CDR3 protein. The sample has some 500,000 distinct CDR3 sequences, about 20% seen once. These records were also assigned to another study, of T cells expressing NK-cell markers.

Sequencing used CD4+ T cells sorted from blood. The receptors were gathered from a young woman in good health.

This chain connects TRBV20-1 to TRBJ2-5; D is possibly TRBD2 (6 bases). Germline loops: CDR1 DFQATT, CDR2 SNEGSKA (reference sequence). The CDR3 length is 17 residues. Trimming removed 5 bases at V and 3 bases at J, with 25 bases between. The CDR3 loop is CSAFPILADEMKETQYF. CDR3 bases: TGCAGTGCTTTCCCAATACTAGCCGACGAAATGAAAGAGACCCAGTACTTC.

For this clonotype: Its ends do not fully match the called genes, so a read error is possible. The chain combines TRBV24-1 with TRBJ2-3; 8 nucleotides align to TRBD1. The CDR3 runs to 17 residues. Germline CDR1 KGHDR, CDR2 SFDVKD. The CDR3 is CCARAPGGQASTDTQYF. CDR3 DNA sequence: TGCTGTGCTAGGGCCCCAGGGGGACAGGCTAGCACAGATACGCAGTATTTT.

The V and J genes are TRBV10-3 and TRBJ2-2; D is possibly TRBD1 (6 bases). The CDR3 totals 17 residues. The V gene's germline CDR1 is ENHRY and CDR2 SYGVKD. The ends were cut back, 5 bases at V and 0 bases at J, with 16 bases in the middle. CDR3 amino acids: CAISFTLGATNTGELFF. The CDR3 bases are TGTGCCATCAGTTTTACCTTGGGGGCAACGAACACCGGGGAGCTGTTTTTT.

This clonotype was seen a handful of times. This chain links TRBV20-1 with TRBJ2-3; 7 nucleotides agree with TRBD1. The CDR3 consists of 13 residues. Germline V gene sequence: CDR1 DFQATT, CDR2 SNEGSKA (reference sequence). After removal of 4 bases from V and 3 bases from J, the junction contained 4 bases not matched to a gene. CDR3 residues: CSAKMTGTDTQYF. In nucleotides, the CDR3 is TGCAGTGCTAAGATGACAGGGACAGATACGCAGTATTTT.

J is TRBJ2-7 and V is TRBV11-2; D possibly corresponds to TRBD2 (6 bases). V lost 3 bases and J lost 3, with 15 bases in between. The CDR3 extends over 15 amino acids. Looked up from germline, CDR1 is SGHAT and CDR2 is FQNNGV. This CDR3 is CASSFLTSRIYEQYF. The CDR3 DNA sequence: TGTGCCAGCAGCTTCTTGACTAGTCGAATCTACGAGCAGTACTTC.

This clonotype has a handful of counts. The chain uses TRBV5-1 and TRBJ2-4; D not resolved. V lost 2 bases and J 7 bases, leaving 13 bases between the germline ends. The CDR3 totals 14 residues. Germline V gene data show CDR1 as SGHRS and CDR2 as YFSETQ. The CDR3 DNA is TGCGCCAGCAGCTTCGAGACAACCAGCAACATTCAGTACTTC. This codes for CASSFETTSNIQYF.

This clonotype was observed at least ten times. This chain's CDR3 is CASSPAGGNEKLFF. The CDR3 DNA sequence: TGCGCCAGCAGCCCGGCCGGTGGTAATGAAAAACTGTTTTTT. The chain employs TRBV5-1 and TRBJ1-4, with D uncertain. The CDR3 runs 14 residues. CDR1 SGHRS and CDR2 YFSETQ come from the germline V gene. V shed 4 bases and J shed 4 bases, with 11 bases lying between them.

The chain combines TRBV5-1 with TRBJ2-7, with TRBD2 as a possible D gene (6 bases). Germline-derived CDR1 and CDR2 are SGHRS and YFSETQ. The CDR3 has 14 residues. V dropped 7 bases and J dropped 0 bases, with 14 bases sitting between them. CDR3 amino acids: CASRGQGLSYEQYF. The CDR3 DNA sequence: TGCGCCAGCCGTGGGCAGGGACTCTCCTACGAGCAGTACTTC. Filled out from reference TRBV5-1 and TRBJ2-7, the complete variable domain reads KAGVTQTPRYLIKTRGQQVTLSCSPISGHRSVSWYQQTPGQGLQFLFEYFSETQRNKGNFPGRFSGRQFSNSRSEMNVSTLELGDSALYLCASRGQGLSYEQYFGPGTRLTVT.

The V and J genes are TRBV5-5 and TRBJ2-5; 10 nucleotides agree with TRBD2. V was pared by 6 bases and J by 5 bases, with 10 bases of the junction left unmatched. There are 15 residues in the CDR3. In germline, CDR1 is SGHKS, CDR2 YYEKEE (reference sequence). The CDR3 nucleotides read TGTGCCAGCAAACCTAGCGGGGGTTCTGGGGAGACCCAGTACTTC. It translates to CASKPSGGSGETQYF.

This clonotype showed up just a few times. The V call is TRBV10-2, the J call TRBJ1-2, with D possibly matching TRBD1 (6 bases). The CDR3 sequence is 16 residues long. Germline V lookup: CDR1 WSHSY, CDR2 SAAADI. Trimming left V 2 bases short and J 2 bases short, with 15 bases between. Here the CDR3 reads CASSENNRVGNYGYTF. DNA of the CDR3: TGCGCCAGCAGTGAGAACAACAGGGTTGGGAACTATGGCTACACCTTC.

This clonotype appeared a few times. The chain couples TRBV20-1 to TRBJ2-7; perhaps TRBD1 as D (6 bases). Germline assignment: CDR1 DFQATT and CDR2 SNEGSKA (reference sequence). V lost 3 bases to trimming and J lost 2 bases, with 11 bases between them. The CDR3 contains 13 residues. The CDR3 protein is CSASSGEAYEQYF. In nucleotides, the CDR3 is TGCAGTGCTAGTTCAGGGGAAGCCTACGAGCAGTACTTC.

The sample holds a few counts of this clonotype. The chain carries TRBV20-1 and TRBJ1-2, with no clear D. CDR1 is DFQATT and CDR2 is SNEGSKA in the germline V gene (reference sequence). V was trimmed by 3 bases and J by 4 bases, leaving 9 bases between them. The CDR3 runs to 12 residues. The CDR3 sequence is CSASLGSYGYTF. The CDR3 DNA is TGCAGTGCTAGTCTGGGTTCCTATGGCTACACCTTC.

V gene TRBV27 combines with J gene TRBJ2-7; no clear D. The germline CDR1 and CDR2 sequences are MNHEY and SMNVEV (reference sequence). The CDR3 extends over 14 amino acids. Trimming removed 2 bases from V and 2 bases from J, with 10 bases in between. This chain's CDR3 is CASSLHRKTYEQYF. The CDR3 nucleotides read TGTGCCAGCAGTTTACACCGTAAAACCTACGAGCAGTACTTC.

In this sample, this clonotype turned up a few times. This rearrangement joins TRBV9 to TRBJ2-1; the D gene is possibly TRBD2 (6 bases). The V end lost 7 bases, the J end lost 5 bases, and 22 bases lay between the germline ends. Germline V gives CDR1 SGDLS, CDR2 YYNGEE. The CDR3 extends over 16 amino acids. As DNA, the CDR3 is TGTGCCAGCGCAACCGGGGGTGGTTGGGCCGACAATGAGCAGTTCTTC. Its translation is CASATGGGWADNEQFF.